These T cell receptor beta chains were read from a single sample in a study of shared clonotypes between healthy human individuals. The protocol was immunoSEQ multiplex PCR, while the TCRdb copy is restricted to in-frame clones and leaves out a portion. The data contain about 2.4 million clones, 90% to 95% of them singletons. Sequenced sample: naive CD4+ T cells from PBMCs. The source is a man aged 18 to 30 in good health. Some clones in this sample may be carry-over from other donors' samples. The CDR3 runs from the conserved cysteine through the conserved F or W. A D gene is named only where the DNA matches it firmly. Size values are once, few and many counts, or a class for expanded clones, and some rows have none.

>NA|TRBV6-1|16|NA|TRBJ1-5
TGTGCCAGCAGTGATAAGCGACAGGCGGGGGGTCAGCCCCAGCATTTT
CASSDKRQAGGQPQHF
>NA|TRBV10-3|18|NA|TRBJ1-6
TGTGCCATCAGTGAGTCTAGCCAACCGAGACGTGGCGCTTCACCCCTCCACTTT
CAISESSQPRRGASPLHF
>TRBD2|TRBV29-1|13|once|TRBJ2-5
TGCAGCGTTGACGCTAGCGGGATAGAGACCCAGTACTTC
CSVDASGIETQYF
>NA|TRBV6-6|15|once|TRBJ2-2
TGTGCCAGCAGCCAGGGGCTAGCGGACACCGGGGAGCTGTTTTTT
CASSQGLADTGELFF
>NA|TRBV7-2|13|NA|TRBJ1-2
TGTGCCAGCAGCCTAGGGGGGGGCGATGGCTACACCTTC
CASSLGGGDGYTF
>TRBD2|TRBV19|15|NA|TRBJ2-1
TGTGCCAGTAGTATCCATAGCGGGAGGGCCTATGAGCAGTTCTTC
CASSIHSGRAYEQFF
>NA|TRBV11-2|14|NA|TRBJ2-6
TGTGCCAGCAGCTTACTTAGTGGGGCCAACGTCCTGACTTTC
CASSLLSGANVLTF
>TRBD2|TRBV7-3|15|NA|TRBJ2-5
TGTGCCAGCAGCTTAATAGCGGGAAGATGGGAGACCCAGTACTTC
CASSLIAGRWETQYF
>NA|TRBV30|13|NA|TRBJ2-2
TGTGCCTGGGCTGGGGGGAACACCGGGGAGCTGTTTTTT
CAWAGGNTGELFF
>TRBD2|TRBV9|15|once|TRBJ2-7
TGTGCCAGCAGCCCGCGGGGGGAACCACTCTACGAGCAGTACTTC
CASSPRGEPLYEQYF
>TRBD2|TRBV6-5|15|NA|TRBJ2-5
TGTGCCAGCAGCCGACTAGCGGGATTCCAAGAGACCCAGTACTTC
CASSRLAGFQETQYF
>TRBD1|TRBV5-1|14|NA|TRBJ1-2
TGCGCCAGCAGCTTGACAGGGGATAACTATGGCTACACCTTC
CASSLTGDNYGYTF
>NA|TRBV7-2|15|NA|TRBJ1-1
TGTGCCAGCAGCTTAATCTTTTGGCAGAACACTGAAGCTTTCTTT
CASSLIFWQNTEAFF
>NA|TRBV29-1|13|NA|TRBJ2-5
TGCAGCAAAAGGGATAGGGCTCAAGAGACCCAGTACTTC
CSKRDRAQETQYF
>NA|TRBV6-5|13|NA|TRBJ2-7
TGTGCCAGCAGTTACTCAACGGGTGGCGAGCAGTACTTC
CASSYSTGGEQYF
>NA|TRBV15|14|NA|TRBJ1-2
TGTGCCACCAGCAGAGATACAGGCAACTATGGCTACACCTTC
CATSRDTGNYGYTF
>NA|TRBV5-1|14|NA|TRBJ1-4
TGCGCCAGCGGCCCCGGGACAATCGATGAAAAACTGTTTTTT
CASGPGTIDEKLFF
>NA|TRBV7-2|15|NA|TRBJ2-1
TGTGCCAGCAGCTCCGCACCTAGCCCTATTAATGAGCAGTTCTTC
CASSSAPSPINEQFF
>NA|TRBV30|13|NA|TRBJ2-7
TGTGCCTGGAGCCACGGTGGTGTCTACGAGCAGTACTTC
CAWSHGGVYEQYF
>NA|TRBV28|11|NA|TRBJ1-2
TGTGCCAGCAGTTACAGCTATGGCTACACCTTC
CASSYSYGYTF
>NA|TRBV6-1|13|few|TRBJ1-2
TGTGCCAGCAGTATCGGGGTGTTTGATGGCTACACCTTC
CASSIGVFDGYTF
>NA|TRBV29-1|13|few|TRBJ1-1
TGCAGCGTTGGTGGACGGACAAACACTGAAGCTTTCTTT
CSVGGRTNTEAFF
>TRBD1|TRBV4-1|17|NA|TRBJ2-5
TGCGCCAGCAGCCAGGTGGGACAGAACCGAATCCAAGAGACCCAGTACTTC
CASSQVGQNRIQETQYF
>TRBD2|TRBV28|16|NA|TRBJ2-7
TGTGCCAGCAGTTTATTTGGGATAGCGGGGGCCAACGAGCAGTACTTC
CASSLFGIAGANEQYF